This TCR beta chain originates from a study of cytomegalovirus exposure and HLA in healthy donors. Study information: Among the 300 to 450 genotyped donors, 65% to 85% were placed in the Caucasian-associated ancestry cluster. The study's findings and limits: Later analysis suggested most CMV-associated TCR beta chains were HLA-restricted. Common viral pathogens (according to a later analysis) appeared linked to several of the most significant clusters. In a later analysis, across HLA loci, associated TCR counts were highest for DRB1, lowest for HLA-C.

V was cut by 4 bases and J by 1 base, with 10 bases left in between. Germline V gene data show CDR1 as SEHNR and CDR2 as FQNEAQ (reference sequence). This CDR3 has 14 amino acids. Note on this clone: Its specificity is unknown.

A multiplex PCR was run with 60 Vbeta primers and 13 Jbeta primers. Assay: immunoSEQ multiplex PCR; the TCRdb copy retains only in-frame clones and omits some. Of around 150,000 clones listed, roughly nine tenths are singletons. The chain uses TRBV7-9 and TRBJ1-1; D unclear. What was sequenced was PBMCs. This TCR was recovered from a woman in her twenties or thirties in good health and CMV-seronegative. CDR3 in DNA: TGTGCCAGCAGCTCTTATACTGAGAACACTGAAGCTTTCTTT. Its translation: CASSSYTENTEAFF.